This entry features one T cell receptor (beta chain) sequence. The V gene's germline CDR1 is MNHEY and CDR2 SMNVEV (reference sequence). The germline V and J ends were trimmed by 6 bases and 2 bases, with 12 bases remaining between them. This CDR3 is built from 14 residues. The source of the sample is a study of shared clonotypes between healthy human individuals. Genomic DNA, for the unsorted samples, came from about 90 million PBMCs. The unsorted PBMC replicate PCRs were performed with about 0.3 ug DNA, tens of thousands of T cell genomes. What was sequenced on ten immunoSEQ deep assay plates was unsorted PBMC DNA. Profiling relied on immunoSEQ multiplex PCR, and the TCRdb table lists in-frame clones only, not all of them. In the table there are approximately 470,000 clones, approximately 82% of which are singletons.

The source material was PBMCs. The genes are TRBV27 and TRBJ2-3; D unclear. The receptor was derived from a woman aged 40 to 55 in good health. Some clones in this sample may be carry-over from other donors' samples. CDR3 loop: CASSPRDLTDTQYF. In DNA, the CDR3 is TGTGCCAGCAGCCCTCGTGACCTCACAGATACGCAGTATTTT.